A selection of T cell receptor beta chains follows, all from one sample in a study of blood T cell repertoires in COVID-19. TCRdb keeps only in-frame clones here, not all; method: immunoSEQ multiplex PCR. Of over 85,000 clones in the sample, around four fifths were seen once. Sequenced input: peripheral blood. All receptors come from a man aged 35 to 55 with active or convalescent COVID-19. Each CDR3 is given with its conserved first and last residue. The D gene is left open where the match is weak. Clone size is given for some rows only: seen once, a few or many times, or a class if the clone is expanded.

v_call	d_call	clone_size	j_call	cdr3_nt	cdr3_aa
TRBV7-2	NA	NA	TRBJ1-1	TGTGCCAGCAGCTTAAAGGGACAACGCACTGAAGCTTTCTTT	CASSLKGQRTEAFF
TRBV30	NA	NA	TRBJ2-7	TGTGCCTGGAGTCCACCTAATTTAAACTACGAGCAGTACTTC	CAWSPPNLNYEQYF
TRBV9	TRBD1	NA	TRBJ2-4	TGTGCCAGCAGCCGCGTGGGACAGTCAAACATTCAGTACTTC	CASSRVGQSNIQYF
TRBV12-5	TRBD1	NA	TRBJ1-2	TGTGCTAGTGGTTTGGGACAGGGTGGCTACACCTTC	CASGLGQGGYTF
TRBV29-1	NA	NA	TRBJ1-1	TGCAGCGTTGAAATCGCAGGACAGAAGCGGTTTGAAGCTTTCTTT	CSVEIAGQKRFEAFF
TRBV19	TRBD1	NA	TRBJ1-5	TGTGCCAGTAGTAGACCGCACGGACAGGGTGGGAGCCCCAGGCCCCAGCATTTT	CASSRPHGQGGSPRPQHF
TRBV19	NA	NA	TRBJ1-1	TGTGCCAGTAGTATAGCGCCCGGCGGTAACACTGAAGCTTTCTTT	CASSIAPGGNTEAFF
TRBV4-2	NA	once	TRBJ2-7	TGTGCCAGCAGCCAAGGTGACAACTACGAGCAGTACTTC	CASSQGDNYEQYF
TRBV12-5	NA	once	TRBJ1-2	TGTGCTAGTGGTTTGAACAAAGCTAACTATGGCTACACCTTC	CASGLNKANYGYTF
TRBV25-1	NA	NA	TRBJ1-5	TGTGCCAGCAGTGAAGCAGGGGATCAGCCCCAGCATTTT	CASSEAGDQPQHF
TRBV19	TRBD1	NA	TRBJ1-6	TGTGCCAGTAGTATAGGGAACAGGGGCGGCGGGCGATCACCCCTCCACTTT	CASSIGNRGGGRSPLHF
TRBV7-3	TRBD1	NA	TRBJ1-6	TGTGCCAGCAGCTTAGGGACAGTCAATTCACCCCTCCACTTT	CASSLGTVNSPLHF
TRBV5-8	TRBD1	NA	TRBJ2-6	TGTGCCAGCAGCTTCCCTGACAGGGGCTCTGGGGCCAACGTCCTGACTTTC	CASSFPDRGSGANVLTF
TRBV11-2	TRBD2	few	TRBJ2-3	TGTGCCAGCAGCTTAGAGCGGGGGGGCAGAGATACGCAGTATTTT	CASSLERGGRDTQYF
TRBV29-1	TRBD1	NA	TRBJ1-1	TGCAGCGTGAGGACAGGGGGCATTACTGAAGCTTTCTTT	CSVRTGGITEAFF
TRBV7-2	NA	NA	TRBJ2-7	TGTGCCAGCAGCACCGGGTCCCGAGGGAAATCCTACGAGCAGTACTTC	CASSTGSRGKSYEQYF
TRBV11-3	NA	few	TRBJ2-2	TGTGCCAGCAGCTTAGACAGGAACACCGGGGAGCTGTTTTTT	CASSLDRNTGELFF
TRBV5-1	NA	NA	TRBJ2-7	TGCGCCAGCAGCTTGGGTCTCCCAGGCCCCTACGAGCAGTACTTC	CASSLGLPGPYEQYF
TRBV25-1	NA	few	TRBJ1-6	TGTGCCAGCAGTAAGACAGGCACACCCTATAATTCACCCCTCCACTTT	CASSKTGTPYNSPLHF
TRBV14	TRBD1	NA	TRBJ2-5	TGTGCCAGCAGCCGGGAGGGACAGGGTGGAAAGACCCAGTACTTC	CASSREGQGGKTQYF
TRBV19	NA	NA	TRBJ1-2	TGTGCCAGTAGTATGACAACCTATGGCTACACCTTC	CASSMTTYGYTF
TRBV9	NA	once	TRBJ2-1	TGTGCCAGCAGCGCGGGATATGCTCGGAATGAGCAGTTCTTC	CASSAGYARNEQFF
TRBV7-6	NA	once	TRBJ2-5	TGTGCCAGCAGCTACCACTCATATTCACAGGGAGGGGAGACCCAGTACTTC	CASSYHSYSQGGETQYF
TRBV6-2/TRBV6-3	TRBD1	few	TRBJ1-2	TGTGCCAGCAGCCGCACAGGGGGCGCGAACTATGGCTACACCTTC	CASSRTGGANYGYTF
TRBV19	NA	NA	TRBJ2-7	TGTGCCAGTAGCCCCGCAGGGCTATACGAGCAGTACTTC	CASSPAGLYEQYF
TRBV6-2/TRBV6-3	TRBD2	NA	TRBJ2-7	TGTGCCAGCAGTTACTCGAGGAGGTCTAGCGGGGGGCGACCCTACGAGCAGTACTTC	CASSYSRRSSGGRPYEQYF
TRBV19	TRBD1	once	TRBJ1-2	TGTGCCAGTAGTATAACAGGGGGCCCGGGAAACTATGGCTACACCTTC	CASSITGGPGNYGYTF
TRBV7-2	NA	once	TRBJ1-6	TGTGCCAGCAGCTTAATCGAGAGCTCACCCCTCCACTTT	CASSLIESSPLHF
TRBV5-4	TRBD1	few	TRBJ2-1	TGTGCCAGCAGCTTGGAGTCAGGGGGCTCCTACAATGAGCAGTTCTTC	CASSLESGGSYNEQFF
TRBV19	NA	NA	TRBJ2-1	TGTGCCAGTAGTATTGGGGAACTAGTTCGTTGGGCGTACAATGAGCAGTTCTTC	CASSIGELVRWAYNEQFF
TRBV6-5	NA	once	TRBJ2-7	TGTGCCAGCAGTTACGGCGGTAAGGAGCAGTACTTC	CASSYGGKEQYF
TRBV6-5	NA	NA	TRBJ1-3	TGTGCCAGCAGTTACTCGAGCGGGAGCGGAAACACCATATATTTT	CASSYSSGSGNTIYF
TRBV30	NA	NA	TRBJ2-1	TGTGCCTGGAGTGTACCGGGGTTGCCCTCGTTCTTC	CAWSVPGLPSFF
TRBV28	NA	NA	TRBJ1-3	TGTGCCAGCATCGAGGGAAAAGCTGGAAACACCATATATTTT	CASIEGKAGNTIYF
TRBV9	TRBD2	NA	TRBJ2-5	TGTGCCAGCAGCGTAGCTACTAGCGGGGGCCAAGAGACCCAGTACTTC	CASSVATSGGQETQYF
TRBV3-1/TRBV3-2	NA	NA	TRBJ1-6	TGTGCCAGCACCCCCTCAACAGGGAATTCACCCCTCCACTTT	CASTPSTGNSPLHF
TRBV5-4	TRBD2	once	TRBJ2-3	TGTGCCAGTCGGGGGGGGCTTAGCACAGATACGCAGTATTTT	CASRGGLSTDTQYF
TRBV10-3	NA	NA	TRBJ2-1	TGTGCCACGCAGGGTGCTCCGGACAATGAGCAGTTCTTC	CATQGAPDNEQFF
TRBV5-1	NA	once	TRBJ2-2	TGCGCCAGCAGCTTGTCCGAAAGAGTAAGCACCGGGGAGCTGTTTTTT	CASSLSERVSTGELFF
TRBV28	NA	NA	TRBJ1-5	TGTGCCAGCTACCGTCAGGGGCGAGTTTCCTATAGCAATCAGCCCCAGCATTTT	CASYRQGRVSYSNQPQHF
TRBV2	TRBD2	NA	TRBJ2-6	TGTGCCCGCCGGGGGGGGGCTTCCGGGGCCAACGTCCTGACTTTC	CARRGGASGANVLTF
TRBV7-2	TRBD1	NA	TRBJ1-2	TGTGCCAGCAGCTTAGCGACAGGGTTCCAAGGAGGCTACACCTTC	CASSLATGFQGGYTF
TRBV12-3/TRBV12-4	NA	NA	TRBJ1-2	TGTGCCAGCAGTTTACCGGTGAACTATGGCTACACCTTC	CASSLPVNYGYTF
TRBV10-3	NA	NA	TRBJ1-1	TGTGCCATGGGCCGGGGGAACACTGAAGCTTTCTTT	CAMGRGNTEAFF
TRBV5-1	TRBD1	once	TRBJ2-5	TGCGCCAGCAGCTTGGAAGGGGGCGGCGGGGAGACCCAGTACTTC	CASSLEGGGGETQYF
TRBV7-2	NA	NA	TRBJ1-2	TGTGCCAGCAGCTTAGGGTCGACAGCATACTATGGCTACACCTTC	CASSLGSTAYYGYTF
TRBV7-2	TRBD2	once	TRBJ2-2	TGTGCCAGCAGCTTAACTAGCGGGGGGGCCACCGGGGAGCTGTTTTTT	CASSLTSGGATGELFF
TRBV27	NA	NA	TRBJ1-2	TGTGCCAGCAGTTCAACGCCCGGGGGGCCCGGCTACACCTTC	CASSSTPGGPGYTF
TRBV6-5	NA	NA	TRBJ1-1	TGTGCCAGCAACTCCGGGACAATGGCTTTCTTT	CASNSGTMAFF
TRBV19	TRBD1	once	TRBJ1-1	TGTGCCAGCCGGATCCAGGGGGCGGACACTGAAGCTTTCTTT	CASRIQGADTEAFF
TRBV19	NA	NA	TRBJ1-6	TGTGCCAGCCAGGCCGGAGGTAATTCACCCCTCCACTTT	CASQAGGNSPLHF
TRBV6-5	NA	NA	TRBJ2-2	TGTGCCAGCAATATCGGAGGAATTACCGGGGAGCTGTTTTTT	CASNIGGITGELFF
TRBV7-9	NA	NA	TRBJ1-1	TGTGCCAGCAGCACCCAGACTGAGAACACTGAAGCTTTCTTT	CASSTQTENTEAFF
TRBV29-1	NA	NA	TRBJ1-1	TGCAGCGTTGGCAGTACCATGAACACTGAAGCTTTCTTT	CSVGSTMNTEAFF
TRBV6-2/TRBV6-3	TRBD1	NA	TRBJ1-1	TGTGCCAGCAGCCTTAACAGGGGGGGACCACCTGAAGCTTTCTTT	CASSLNRGGPPEAFF
TRBV5-6	TRBD1	NA	TRBJ2-2	TGTGCCAGCAGCAAGGACAGGGGGCGAACCGGGGAGCTGTTTTTT	CASSKDRGRTGELFF
TRBV10-2	NA	NA	TRBJ2-1	TGCGCCAGCAGTGAAGTACCTAGCAATGAGCAGTTCTTC	CASSEVPSNEQFF
TRBV7-2	TRBD1	NA	TRBJ2-5	TGTGCCAGCAGCTTTTACAGGGGGTCGGAGACCCAGTACTTC	CASSFYRGSETQYF
TRBV14	NA	NA	TRBJ1-1	TGTGCCAGCAGCCAAGGCGGGTGGGTCACTGAAGCTTTCTTT	CASSQGGWVTEAFF